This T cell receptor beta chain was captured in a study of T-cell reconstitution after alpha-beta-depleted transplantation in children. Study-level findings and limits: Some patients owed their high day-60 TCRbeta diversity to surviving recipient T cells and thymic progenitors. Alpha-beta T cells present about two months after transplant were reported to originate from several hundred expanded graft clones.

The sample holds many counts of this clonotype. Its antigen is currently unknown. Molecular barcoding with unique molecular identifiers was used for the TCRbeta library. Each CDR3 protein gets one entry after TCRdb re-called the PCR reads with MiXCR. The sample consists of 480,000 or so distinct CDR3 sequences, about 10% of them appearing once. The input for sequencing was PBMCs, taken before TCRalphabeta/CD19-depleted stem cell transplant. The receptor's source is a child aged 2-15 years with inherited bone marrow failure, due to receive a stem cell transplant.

The CDR3 DNA sequence: TGTGCCACCAGAAAGACAGGGTCGAACACTGAAGCTTTCTTT. This encodes CATRKTGSNTEAFF. The chain has TRBV15 and TRBJ1-1; TRBD1 agrees at 7 bases. The ends lost 6 bases at V and 1 base at J; junction bases unmatched: 5. This CDR3 is 14 amino acids long. Germline V CDR1 and CDR2: LNHNV, YYDKDF (reference sequence).